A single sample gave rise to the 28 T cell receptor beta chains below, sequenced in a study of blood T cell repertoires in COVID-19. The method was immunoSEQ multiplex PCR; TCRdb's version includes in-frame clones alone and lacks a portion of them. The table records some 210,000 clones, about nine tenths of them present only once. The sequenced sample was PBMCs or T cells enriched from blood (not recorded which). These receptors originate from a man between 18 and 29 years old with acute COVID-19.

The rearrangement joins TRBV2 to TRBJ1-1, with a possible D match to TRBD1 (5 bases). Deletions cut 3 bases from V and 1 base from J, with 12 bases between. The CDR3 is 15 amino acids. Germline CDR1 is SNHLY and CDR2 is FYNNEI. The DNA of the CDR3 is TGTGCCAGCAGTGACCCGGCAGGGCCGAACACTGAAGCTTTCTTT. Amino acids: CASSDPAGPNTEAFF.

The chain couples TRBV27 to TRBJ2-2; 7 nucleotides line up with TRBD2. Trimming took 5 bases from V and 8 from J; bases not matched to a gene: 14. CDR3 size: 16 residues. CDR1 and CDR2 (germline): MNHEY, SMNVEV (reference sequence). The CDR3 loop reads CASSLTGQAGLGELFF. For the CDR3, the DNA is TGTGCCAGCAGTCTCACGGGCCAAGCGGGGCTGGGGGAGCTGTTTTTT.

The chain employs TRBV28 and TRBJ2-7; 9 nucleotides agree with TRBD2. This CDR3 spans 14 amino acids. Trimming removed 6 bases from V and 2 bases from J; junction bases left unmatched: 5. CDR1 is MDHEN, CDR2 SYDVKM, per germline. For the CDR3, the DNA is TGTGCCAGCAGGTCTAGCGGGGTCACCTACGAGCAGTACTTC. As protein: CASRSSGVTYEQYF.

Here the CDR3 DNA reads TGTGCCAGCAGTCCCATCGCAGGGACTAATGAAAAACTGTTTTTT. It codes for CASSPIAGTNEKLFF. The chain carries TRBV27 and TRBJ1-4; possible D gene TRBD1, 5 bases. CDR1 is MNHEY, CDR2 SMNVEV, per germline (reference sequence). CDR3 length equals 15 residues. With 5 bases removed from V and 2 bases from J, the gap between germline ends came to 12 bases.

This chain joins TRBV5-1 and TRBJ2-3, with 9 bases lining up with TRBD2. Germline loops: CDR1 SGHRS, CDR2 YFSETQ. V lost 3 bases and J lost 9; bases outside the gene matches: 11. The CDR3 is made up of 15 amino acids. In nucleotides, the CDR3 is TGCGCCAGCAGCTCGGGGGTAGGACTAGCGAGAACGCAGTATTTT. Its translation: CASSSGVGLARTQYF.

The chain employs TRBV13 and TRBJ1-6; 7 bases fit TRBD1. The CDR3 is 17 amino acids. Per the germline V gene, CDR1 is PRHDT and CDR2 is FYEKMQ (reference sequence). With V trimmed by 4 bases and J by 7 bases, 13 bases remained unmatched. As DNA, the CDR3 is TGTGCCAGCAGCTGGGGGGCCAGGGGACAGACCAATTCACCCCTCCACTTT. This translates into CASSWGARGQTNSPLHF.

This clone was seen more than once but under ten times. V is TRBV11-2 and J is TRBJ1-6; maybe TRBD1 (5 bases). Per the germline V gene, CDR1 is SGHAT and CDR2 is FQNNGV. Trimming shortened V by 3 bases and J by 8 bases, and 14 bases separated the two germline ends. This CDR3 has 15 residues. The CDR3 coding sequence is TGTGCCAGCAGCTTCCGGGGGGGAGTATATTCACCCCTCCACTTT. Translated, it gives CASSFRGGVYSPLHF.

The CDR3 sequence is CASMTGLSYEQYF. CDR3 DNA sequence: TGTGCCAGCATGACAGGCTTATCCTACGAGCAGTACTTC. The chain is built from TRBV28 and TRBJ2-7, with D tentatively TRBD1 (6 bases). V lost 7 bases and J 1 base, leaving 11 bases between the germline ends. The germline gives CDR1 MDHEN, CDR2 SYDVKM. The CDR3 is made up of 13 amino acids.

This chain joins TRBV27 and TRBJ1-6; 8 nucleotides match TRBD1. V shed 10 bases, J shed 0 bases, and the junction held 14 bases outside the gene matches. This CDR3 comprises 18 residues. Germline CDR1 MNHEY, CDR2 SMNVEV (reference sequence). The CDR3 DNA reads TGTGCCACGGGACACAGGGGGGATTACCGCTCCTATAATTCACCCCTCCACTTT. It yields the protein CATGHRGDYRSYNSPLHF.

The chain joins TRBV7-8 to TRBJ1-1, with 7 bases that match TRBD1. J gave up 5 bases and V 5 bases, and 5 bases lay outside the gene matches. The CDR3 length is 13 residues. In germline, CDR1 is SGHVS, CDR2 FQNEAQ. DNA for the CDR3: TGTGCCAGCAGCCGCGACAGGGTGACTGAAGCTTTCTTT. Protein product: CASSRDRVTEAFF.

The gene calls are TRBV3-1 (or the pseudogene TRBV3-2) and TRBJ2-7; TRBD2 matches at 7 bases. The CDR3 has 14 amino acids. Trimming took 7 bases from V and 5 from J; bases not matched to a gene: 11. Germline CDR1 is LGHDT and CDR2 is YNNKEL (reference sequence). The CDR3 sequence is CASITRENHHEQYF. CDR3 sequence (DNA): TGTGCCAGCATTACGCGGGAGAATCACCACGAGCAGTACTTC.

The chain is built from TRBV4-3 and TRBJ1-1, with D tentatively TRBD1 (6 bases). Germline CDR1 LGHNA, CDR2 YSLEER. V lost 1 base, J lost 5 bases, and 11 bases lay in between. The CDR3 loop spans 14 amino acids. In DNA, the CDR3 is TGCGCCAGCAGCCAAGTTGAGGGGGTGACTGAAGCTTTCTTT. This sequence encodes CASSQVEGVTEAFF.

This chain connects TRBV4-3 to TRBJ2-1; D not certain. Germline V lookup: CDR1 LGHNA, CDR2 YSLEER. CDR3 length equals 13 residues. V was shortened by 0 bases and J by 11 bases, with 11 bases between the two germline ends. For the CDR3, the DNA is TGCGCCAGCAGCCAAGACCTCATCACTAAGCAGTTCTTC. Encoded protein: CASSQDLITKQFF.

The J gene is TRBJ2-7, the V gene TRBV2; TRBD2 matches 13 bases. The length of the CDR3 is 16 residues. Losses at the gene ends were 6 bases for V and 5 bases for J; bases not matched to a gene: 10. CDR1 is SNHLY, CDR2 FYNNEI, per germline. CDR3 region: CASRNSGTSGTHEQYF. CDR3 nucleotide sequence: TGTGCCAGCAGGAACTCCGGGACTAGCGGGACCCACGAGCAGTACTTC.

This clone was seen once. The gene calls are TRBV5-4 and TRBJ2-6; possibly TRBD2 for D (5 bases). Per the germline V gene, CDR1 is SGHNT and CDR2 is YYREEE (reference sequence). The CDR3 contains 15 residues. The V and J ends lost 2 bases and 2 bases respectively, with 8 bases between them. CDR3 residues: CASSFMGAGANVLTF. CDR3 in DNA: TGTGCCAGCAGCTTCATGGGAGCTGGGGCCAACGTCCTGACTTTC.

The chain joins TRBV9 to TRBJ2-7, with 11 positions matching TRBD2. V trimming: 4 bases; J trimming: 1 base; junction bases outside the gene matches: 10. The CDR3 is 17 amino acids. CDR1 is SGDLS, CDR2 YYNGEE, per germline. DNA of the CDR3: TGTGCCAGCAGCCCCCGGACTAGCGGGCCAAATTCCTACGAGCAGTACTTC. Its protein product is CASSPRTSGPNSYEQYF.

The CDR3, as DNA: TGTGCCAGCAGTCTGGTAGCGGGAGGGCGAGAGACCCAGTACTTC. The encoded protein is CASSLVAGGRETQYF. V gene TRBV27 combines with J gene TRBJ2-5; 11 bases match TRBD2. Germline trimming cut 5 bases from V and 4 bases from J; bases unmatched to any gene: 6. Germline V lookup: CDR1 MNHEY, CDR2 SMNVEV (reference sequence). The CDR3 is made up of 15 amino acids.

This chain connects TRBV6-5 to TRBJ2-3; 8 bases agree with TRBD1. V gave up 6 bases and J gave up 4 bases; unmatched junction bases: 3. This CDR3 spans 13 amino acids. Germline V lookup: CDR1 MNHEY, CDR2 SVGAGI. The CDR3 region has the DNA TGTGCCAGCAGCTTGGACAGGGCAGATACGCAGTATTTT. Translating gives CASSLDRADTQYF.

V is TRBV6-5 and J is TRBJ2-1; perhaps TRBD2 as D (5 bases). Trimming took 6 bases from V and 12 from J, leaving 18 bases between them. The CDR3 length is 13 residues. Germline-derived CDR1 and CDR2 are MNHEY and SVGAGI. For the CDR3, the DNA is TGTGCCAGCAGCCGACCTGCGCTAGGGAGGCAGTTCTTC. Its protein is CASSRPALGRQFF.

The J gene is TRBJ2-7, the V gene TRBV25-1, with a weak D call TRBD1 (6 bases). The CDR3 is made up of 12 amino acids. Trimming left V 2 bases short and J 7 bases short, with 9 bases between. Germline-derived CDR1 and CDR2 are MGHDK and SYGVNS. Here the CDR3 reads CASSEPTGEQYF. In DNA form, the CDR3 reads TGTGCCAGCAGTGAACCTACAGGGGAGCAGTACTTC.

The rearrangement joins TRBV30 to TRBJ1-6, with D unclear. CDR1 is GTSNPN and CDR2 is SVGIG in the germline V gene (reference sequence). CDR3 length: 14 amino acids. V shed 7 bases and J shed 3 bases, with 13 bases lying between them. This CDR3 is CASTTGSYNSPLHF. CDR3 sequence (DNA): TGTGCCTCCACGACTGGGAGCTATAATTCACCCCTCCACTTT.

The CDR3: CASSLDRGQDEAFF. The CDR3 nucleotides are TGTGCCAGCAGCTTAGATAGGGGACAGGATGAAGCTTTCTTT. The chain couples TRBV11-2 to TRBJ1-1; TRBD1 aligns across 8 bases. V was clipped by 0 bases and J by 7 bases; unmatched bases: 4. This CDR3 is 14 amino acids long. The germline gives CDR1 SGHAT, CDR2 FQNNGV.

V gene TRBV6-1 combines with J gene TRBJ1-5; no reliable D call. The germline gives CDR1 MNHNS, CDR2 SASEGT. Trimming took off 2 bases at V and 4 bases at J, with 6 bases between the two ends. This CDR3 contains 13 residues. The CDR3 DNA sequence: TGTGCCAGCAGTGAACGAGAGAATCAGCCCCAGCATTTT. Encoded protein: CASSERENQPQHF.

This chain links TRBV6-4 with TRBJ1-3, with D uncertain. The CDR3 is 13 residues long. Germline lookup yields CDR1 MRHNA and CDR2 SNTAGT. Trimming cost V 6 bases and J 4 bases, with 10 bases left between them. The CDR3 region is CASSQDGGNTIYF. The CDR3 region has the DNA TGTGCCAGCAGCCAAGACGGGGGAAACACCATATATTTT.

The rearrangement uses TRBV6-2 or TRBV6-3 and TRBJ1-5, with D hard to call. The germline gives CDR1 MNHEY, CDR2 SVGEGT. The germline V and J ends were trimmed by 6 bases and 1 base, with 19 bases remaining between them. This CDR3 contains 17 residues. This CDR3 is CASSATRGSRSNQPQHF. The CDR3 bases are TGTGCCAGCAGCGCGACGCGAGGGTCGCGAAGCAATCAGCCCCAGCATTTT.

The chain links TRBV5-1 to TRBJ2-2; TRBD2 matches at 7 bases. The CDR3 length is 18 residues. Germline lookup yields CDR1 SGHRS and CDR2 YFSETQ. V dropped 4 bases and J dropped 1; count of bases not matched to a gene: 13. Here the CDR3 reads CASSPTGQGLENTGELFF. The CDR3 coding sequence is TGCGCCAGCAGCCCGACGGGTCAAGGACTAGAGAACACCGGGGAGCTGTTTTTT. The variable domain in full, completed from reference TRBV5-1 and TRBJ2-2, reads KAGVTQTPRYLIKTRGQQVTLSCSPISGHRSVSWYQQTPGQGLQFLFEYFSETQRNKGNFPGRFSGRQFSNSRSEMNVSTLELGDSALYLCASSPTGQGLENTGELFFGEGSRLTVL.

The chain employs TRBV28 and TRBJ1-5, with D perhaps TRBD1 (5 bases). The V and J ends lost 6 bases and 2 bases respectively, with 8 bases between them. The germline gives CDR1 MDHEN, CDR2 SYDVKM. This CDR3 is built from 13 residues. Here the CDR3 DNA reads TGTGCCAGCAGCGTACAGGGCAATCAGCCCCAGCATTTT. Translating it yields CASSVQGNQPQHF.

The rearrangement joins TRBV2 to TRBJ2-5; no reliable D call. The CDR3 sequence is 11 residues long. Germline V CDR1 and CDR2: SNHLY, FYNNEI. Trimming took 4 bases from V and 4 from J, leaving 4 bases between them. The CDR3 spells CASSVRETQYF. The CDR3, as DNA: TGTGCCAGCAGTGTTAGAGAGACCCAGTACTTC.